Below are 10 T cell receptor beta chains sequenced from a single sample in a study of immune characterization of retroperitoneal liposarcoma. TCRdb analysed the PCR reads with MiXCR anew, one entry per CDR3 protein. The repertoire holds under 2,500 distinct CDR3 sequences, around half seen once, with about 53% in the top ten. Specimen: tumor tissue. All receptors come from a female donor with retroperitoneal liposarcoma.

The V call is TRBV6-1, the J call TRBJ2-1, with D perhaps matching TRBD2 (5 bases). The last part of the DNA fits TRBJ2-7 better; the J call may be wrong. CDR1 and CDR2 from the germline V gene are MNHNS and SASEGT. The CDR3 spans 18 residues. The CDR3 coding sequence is TGTGCCAGCAGAGAAAGGGAGTGGTTGGATAGCTCCTACAATGAGCAGTACTTC. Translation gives CASREREWLDSSYNEQYF.

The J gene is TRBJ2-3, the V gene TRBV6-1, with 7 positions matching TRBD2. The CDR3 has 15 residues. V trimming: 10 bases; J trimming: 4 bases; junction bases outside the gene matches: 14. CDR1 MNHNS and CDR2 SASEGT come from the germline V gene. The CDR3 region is CAIMRTSRESDTQYF. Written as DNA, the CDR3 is TGTGCCATTATGAGGACTAGTCGGGAGTCAGATACGCAGTATTTT.

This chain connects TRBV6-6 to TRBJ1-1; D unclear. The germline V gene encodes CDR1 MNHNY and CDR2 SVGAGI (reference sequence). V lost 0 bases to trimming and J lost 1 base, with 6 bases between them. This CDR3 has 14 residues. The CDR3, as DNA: TGTGCCAGCAGTTACTCTGGGGAGAACACTGAAGCTTTCTTT. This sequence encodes CASSYSGENTEAFF.

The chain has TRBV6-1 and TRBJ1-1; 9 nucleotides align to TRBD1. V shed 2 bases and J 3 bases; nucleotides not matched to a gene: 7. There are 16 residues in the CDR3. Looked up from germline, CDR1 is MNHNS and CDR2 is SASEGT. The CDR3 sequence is CASSETTGGGYTEAFF. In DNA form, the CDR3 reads TGTGCCAGCAGTGAAACGACAGGGGGAGGCTACACTGAAGCTTTCTTT.

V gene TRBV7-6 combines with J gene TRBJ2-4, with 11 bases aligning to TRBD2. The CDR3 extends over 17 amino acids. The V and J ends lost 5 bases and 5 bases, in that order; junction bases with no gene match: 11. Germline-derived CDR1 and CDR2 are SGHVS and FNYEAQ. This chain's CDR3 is CASSPTIAGGQQNIQYF. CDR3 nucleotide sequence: TGTGCCAGCAGCCCAACCATAGCGGGGGGGCAGCAAAACATTCAGTACTTC.

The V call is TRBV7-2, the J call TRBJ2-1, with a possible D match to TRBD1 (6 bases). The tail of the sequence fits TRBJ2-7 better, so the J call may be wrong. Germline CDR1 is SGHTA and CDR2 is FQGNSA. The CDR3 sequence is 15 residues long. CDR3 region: CASSPRTADSYEQYF. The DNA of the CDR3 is TGTGCCAGCAGCCCCCGGACAGCGGATTCCTACGAGCAGTACTTC.

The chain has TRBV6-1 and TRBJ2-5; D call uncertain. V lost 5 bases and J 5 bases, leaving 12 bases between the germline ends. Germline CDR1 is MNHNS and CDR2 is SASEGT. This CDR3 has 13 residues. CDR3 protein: CASSPSPQETQYF. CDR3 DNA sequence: TGTGCCAGCAGTCCCAGCCCCCAGGAGACCCAGTACTTC.

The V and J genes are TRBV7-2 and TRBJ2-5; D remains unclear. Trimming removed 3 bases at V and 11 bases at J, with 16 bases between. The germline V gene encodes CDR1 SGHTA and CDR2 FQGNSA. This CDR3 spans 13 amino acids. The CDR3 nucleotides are TGTGCCAGCAGCTTCTGGGGATCCAATGAGCAGTACTTC. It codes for CASSFWGSNEQYF.

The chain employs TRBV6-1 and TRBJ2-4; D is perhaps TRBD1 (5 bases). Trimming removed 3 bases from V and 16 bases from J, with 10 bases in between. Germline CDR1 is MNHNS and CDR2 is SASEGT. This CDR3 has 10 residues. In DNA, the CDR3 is TGTGCCAGCAGTGACGGACACCCATACTTC. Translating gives CASSDGHPYF.

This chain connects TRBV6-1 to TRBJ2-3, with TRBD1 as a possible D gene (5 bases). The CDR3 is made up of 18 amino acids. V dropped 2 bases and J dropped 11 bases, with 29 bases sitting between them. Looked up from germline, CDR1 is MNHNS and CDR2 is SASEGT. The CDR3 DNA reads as TGTGCCAGCAGTGAAAGCCGTGTCGACGCAGGGTCGAGCTTTTGGCAGTATTTT. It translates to CASSESRVDAGSSFWQYF.